The text below deals with one T cell receptor (beta chain). This entry is derived from a study of T cells in Graves' hyperthyroidism and ophthalmopathy. V shed 11 bases and J shed 7 bases, with 14 bases lying between them. The CDR3 has 12 residues. In germline, CDR1 is MDHEN, CDR2 SYDVKM. Amplified TCR beta CDR3 regions came from RNA transcripts. HTBI primers were employed in a first-round RT-PCR of the TCR CDR3. TCRdb re-called the multiplex PCR reads with MiXCR, one entry per CDR3 protein. The table shows 500,000 to 750,000 distinct CDR3 sequences, with 13% to 15% occurring only once. This receptor was obtained from a woman in her late teens or twenties with Graves' ophthalmopathy. The sample taken for sequencing was blood. The chain recombines TRBV28 with TRBJ1-4, with D possibly being TRBD1 (5 bases). The CDR3 DNA reads TGTGCCTCCCTGGGGGGTACTGAAAAACTGTTTTTT. Its translation is CASLGGTEKLFF.